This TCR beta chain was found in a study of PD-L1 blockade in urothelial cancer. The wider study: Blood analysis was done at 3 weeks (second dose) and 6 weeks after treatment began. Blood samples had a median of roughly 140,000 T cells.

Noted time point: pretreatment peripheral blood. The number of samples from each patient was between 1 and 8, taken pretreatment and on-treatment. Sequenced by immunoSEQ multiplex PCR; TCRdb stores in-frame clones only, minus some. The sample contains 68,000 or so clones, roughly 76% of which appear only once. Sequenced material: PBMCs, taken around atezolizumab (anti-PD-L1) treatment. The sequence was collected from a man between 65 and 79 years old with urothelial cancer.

CDR3 loop: CASSRGQGFSYEQYF. CDR3 in DNA: TGTGCCAGCAGTCGAGGACAGGGCTTCTCCTACGAGCAGTACTTC. This sequence joins TRBV6-5 and TRBJ2-7; 8 bases are shared with TRBD1. After removal of 5 bases from V and 0 bases from J, the junction contained 6 bases not matched to a gene. The CDR3 has 15 amino acids. Germline values: CDR1 MNHEY, CDR2 SVGAGI.